The next 19 T cell receptor beta chains were all read from a single sample in a study of monozygotic twins with inflammatory bowel disease. TCRdb re-called the 5' RACE reads and catalogs CDR3 proteins one per entry, DNA excluded. This table lists some 99,000 distinct CDR3 sequences. Sequences were obtained from blood. Receptor source: a human donor with ulcerative colitis or Crohn's disease, or a healthy co-twin of an affected twin (not recorded which).

The chain carries TRBV18 and TRBJ2-2. The germline CDR1 and CDR2 sequences are KGHSH and LQKENI. The CDR3 runs 14 residues. The chain's CDR3 is CASSPDAGTGELFF.

The V and J genes are TRBV5-1 and TRBJ1-2; TCRdb proposes TRBD1, but this gene call is untestable without DNA. The CDR3 runs to 14 residues. CDR1 and CDR2 from the germline V gene are SGHRS and YFSETQ. The CDR3: CASSLDAGNYGYTF.

V and J are TRBV18 and TRBJ1-1. The CDR3 totals 14 residues. Germline CDR1 KGHSH, CDR2 LQKENI. CDR3 sequence reads: CASSQVGGNTEAFF.

This sequence joins TRBV11-2 and TRBJ2-1; TCRdb names TRBD2, which stays unverified in the absence of DNA. The germline V gene has CDR1 SGHAT and CDR2 FQNNGV. The CDR3 runs to 14 residues. CDR3 sequence reads: CASSNSGGANEQFF.

The chain recombines TRBV24-1 with TRBJ2-6; the D call of TRBD1 rests on TCRdb alone, since no DNA is present to check it. Per the germline V gene, CDR1 is KGHDR and CDR2 is SFDVKD. This CDR3 has 17 amino acids. This CDR3 reads CATSDWDAGSGANVLTF.

The chain links TRBV6-1 to TRBJ2-5; TCRdb's D gene call, TRBD1, goes unchecked for lack of DNA. Germline V gives CDR1 MNHNS, CDR2 SASEGT. The CDR3 is 14 residues long. The chain's CDR3 is CASSAAGTQETQYF.

The rearrangement joins TRBV5-1 to TRBJ2-3. Germline V gives CDR1 SGHRS, CDR2 YFSETQ. CDR3 length: 14 residues. Here the CDR3 reads CASSLTGYTDTQYF.

The J gene is TRBJ2-1, the V gene TRBV12-3 or TRBV12-4; the D gene TCRdb calls, TRBD1, cannot be checked with no DNA. The CDR3 is 14 amino acids. The chain's CDR3 is CASSFGPGGNEQFF.

The CDR3 sequence: CASGLVRRRNGYTF. V and J are TRBV12-5 and TRBJ1-2. The CDR3 contains 14 residues. The germline V gene has CDR1 LGHNT and CDR2 FRNRAP.

The chain combines TRBV6-6 with TRBJ2-3; TCRdb gives TRBD2 as the D gene, but with no DNA this cannot be confirmed. The CDR3 runs 14 residues. The germline V gene encodes CDR1 MNHNY and CDR2 SVGAGI (reference sequence). This CDR3 is CATGLAGVTDTQYF.

This sequence joins TRBV6-1 and TRBJ2-3; TCRdb returns TRBD1, unconfirmable since there is no DNA. This CDR3 is built from 16 residues. The germline V gene has CDR1 MNHNS and CDR2 SASEGT. CDR3 sequence: CASSEIQGQIKDTQYF.

The chain recombines TRBV9 with TRBJ2-3; without DNA, the TCRdb call of TRBD1 cannot be checked. Germline-derived CDR1 and CDR2 are SGDLS and YYNGEE. CDR3 length equals 15 residues. CDR3 region: CASSEEGHPTDTQYF.

The V and J genes are TRBV5-6 and TRBJ2-6; TCRdb reports TRBD1, a call that lacks DNA to check it against. The CDR3 covers 14 residues. The germline CDR1 and CDR2 sequences are SGHDT and YYEEEE. This CDR3 is CASSLGTPANVLTF.

The chain uses TRBV6-2 or TRBV6-3 and TRBJ2-5. Germline lookup yields CDR1 MNHEY and CDR2 SVGEGT. The CDR3 consists of 11 residues. CDR3: CASSRKETQYF.

CDR3 sequence reads: CASSLVPGSGANVLTF. V usage is TRBV28 and J usage is TRBJ2-6; TCRdb gives TRBD1 as the D gene, but with no DNA this cannot be confirmed. Per the germline V gene, CDR1 is MDHEN and CDR2 is SYDVKM. The CDR3 is made up of 16 amino acids.

This chain links TRBV6-1 with TRBJ2-1; TCRdb names TRBD2, which stays unverified in the absence of DNA. CDR3 length equals 16 residues. The germline V gene encodes CDR1 MNHNS and CDR2 SASEGT. CDR3 sequence reads: CASSPFGSGGPGEQFF.

The gene calls are TRBV5-1 and TRBJ2-2; TCRdb picks TRBD1, but there is no DNA to check that call. This CDR3 has 16 amino acids. Germline V gene lookup returns CDR1 SGHRS and CDR2 YFSETQ. The CDR3 spells CASSRAGQGGTGELFF.

The chain carries TRBV5-1 and TRBJ2-7; absent DNA, TCRdb's TRBD1 call cannot be checked. Germline V gene data show CDR1 as SGHRS and CDR2 as YFSETQ. The CDR3 has 14 amino acids. This CDR3 is CASSLEQGWNEQYF.

The chain recombines TRBV7-2 with TRBJ2-7; the TCRdb call, TRBD1, lacks DNA for checking. CDR1 is SGHTA and CDR2 is FQGNSA in the germline V gene. The CDR3 extends over 15 amino acids. CDR3 loop: CASTLFPGDSYEQYF.